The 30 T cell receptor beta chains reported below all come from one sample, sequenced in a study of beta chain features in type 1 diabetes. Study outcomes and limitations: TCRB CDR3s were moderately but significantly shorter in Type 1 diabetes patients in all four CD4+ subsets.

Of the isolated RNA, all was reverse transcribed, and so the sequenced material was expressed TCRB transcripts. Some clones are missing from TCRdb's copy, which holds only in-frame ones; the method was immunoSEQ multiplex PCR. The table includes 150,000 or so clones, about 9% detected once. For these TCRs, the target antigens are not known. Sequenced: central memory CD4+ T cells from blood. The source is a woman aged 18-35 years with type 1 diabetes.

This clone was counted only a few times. CDR3 sequence reads: CASSQGPLAGYNEQFF. In nucleotides, the CDR3 is TGTGCCAGCAGCCAAGGCCCCCTAGCGGGCTACAATGAGCAGTTCTTC. This sequence joins TRBV4-2 and TRBJ2-1; 8 nucleotides line up with TRBD2. This CDR3 spans 16 amino acids. Germline CDR1 and CDR2: LGHNA and YNFKEQ. Germline trimming cut 1 base from V and 3 bases from J; bases unmatched to any gene: 5.

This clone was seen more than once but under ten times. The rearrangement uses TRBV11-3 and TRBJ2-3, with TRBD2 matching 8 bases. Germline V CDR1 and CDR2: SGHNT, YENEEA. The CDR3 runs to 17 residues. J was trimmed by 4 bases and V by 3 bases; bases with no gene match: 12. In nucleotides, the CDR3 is TGTGCCAGCAGCTTCATCGTAGCGGGACACCGCCCAGATACGCAGTATTTT. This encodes CASSFIVAGHRPDTQYF.

The CDR3 region has the DNA TGTGCCAGCAGCTATAGCGGGGCCTCCTACGAGCAGTACTTC. It codes for CASSYSGASYEQYF. The chain links TRBV5-4 to TRBJ2-7, with 8 bases matching TRBD2. Germline CDR1 SGHNT, CDR2 YYREEE (reference sequence). CDR3 size: 14 residues. The V gene end was trimmed by 3 bases and the J gene end by 0 bases; junction bases not matched to a gene: 2.

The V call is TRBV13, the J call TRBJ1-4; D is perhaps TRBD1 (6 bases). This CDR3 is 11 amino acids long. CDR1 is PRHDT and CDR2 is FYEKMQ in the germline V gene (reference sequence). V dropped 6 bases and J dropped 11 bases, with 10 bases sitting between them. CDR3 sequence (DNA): TGTGCCAGCAGACCAACAGGGAAACTGTTTTTT. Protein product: CASRPTGKLFF. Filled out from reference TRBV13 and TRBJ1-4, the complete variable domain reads AAGVIQSPRHLIKEKRETATLKCYPIPRHDTVYWYQQGPGQDPQFLISFYEKMQSDKGSIPDRFSAQQFSDYHSELNMSSLELGDSALYFCASRPTGKLFFGSGTQLSVL.

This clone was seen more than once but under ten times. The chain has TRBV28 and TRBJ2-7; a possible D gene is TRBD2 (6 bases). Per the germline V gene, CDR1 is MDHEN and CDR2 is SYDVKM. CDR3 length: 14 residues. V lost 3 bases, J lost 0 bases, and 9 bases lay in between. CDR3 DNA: TGTGCCAGCAGTTTGGGCGGGATCTCCTACGAGCAGTACTTC. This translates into CASSLGGISYEQYF.

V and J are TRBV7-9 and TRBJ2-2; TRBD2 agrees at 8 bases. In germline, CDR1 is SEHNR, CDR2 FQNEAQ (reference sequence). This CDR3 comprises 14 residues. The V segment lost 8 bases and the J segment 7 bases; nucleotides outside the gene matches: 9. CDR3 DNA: TGTGCCAGCTCCTTGCGGGGGGATGTCGGGGAGCTGTTTTTT. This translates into CASSLRGDVGELFF.

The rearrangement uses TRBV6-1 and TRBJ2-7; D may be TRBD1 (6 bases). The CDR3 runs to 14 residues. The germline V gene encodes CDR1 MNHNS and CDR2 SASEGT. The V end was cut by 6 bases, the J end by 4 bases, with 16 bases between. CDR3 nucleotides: TGTGCCAGCAGCACGCAGACAACAGGGTACGAGCAGTACTTC. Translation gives CASSTQTTGYEQYF.

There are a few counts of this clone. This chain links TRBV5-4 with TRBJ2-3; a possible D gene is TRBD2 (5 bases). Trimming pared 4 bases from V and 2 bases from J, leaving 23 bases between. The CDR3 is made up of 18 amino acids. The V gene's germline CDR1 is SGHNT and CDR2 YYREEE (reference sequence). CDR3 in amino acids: CASSQDGKAAGHTDTQYF. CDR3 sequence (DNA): TGTGCCAGCAGCCAAGATGGGAAGGCGGCGGGCCACACAGATACGCAGTATTTT.

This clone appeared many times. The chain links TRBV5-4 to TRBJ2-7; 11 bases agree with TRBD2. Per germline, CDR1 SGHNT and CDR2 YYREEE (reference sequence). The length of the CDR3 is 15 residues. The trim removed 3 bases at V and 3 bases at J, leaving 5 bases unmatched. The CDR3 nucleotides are TGTGCCAGCAGCTACGGGACTAGCGGAGTCTACGAGCAGTACTTC. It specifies CASSYGTSGVYEQYF.

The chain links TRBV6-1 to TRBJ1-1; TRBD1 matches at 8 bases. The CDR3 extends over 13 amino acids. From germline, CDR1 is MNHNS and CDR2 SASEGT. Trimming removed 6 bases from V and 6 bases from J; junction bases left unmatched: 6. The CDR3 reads CASSYDRGPEAFF. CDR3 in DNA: TGTGCCAGCAGCTATGACAGGGGTCCTGAAGCTTTCTTT.

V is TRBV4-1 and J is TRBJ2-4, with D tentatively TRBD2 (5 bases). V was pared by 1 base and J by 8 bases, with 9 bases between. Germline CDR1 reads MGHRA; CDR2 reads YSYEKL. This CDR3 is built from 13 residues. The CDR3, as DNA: TGCGCCAGCAGCCAAGGGGAGAGGGACATTCAGTACTTC. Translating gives CASSQGERDIQYF.

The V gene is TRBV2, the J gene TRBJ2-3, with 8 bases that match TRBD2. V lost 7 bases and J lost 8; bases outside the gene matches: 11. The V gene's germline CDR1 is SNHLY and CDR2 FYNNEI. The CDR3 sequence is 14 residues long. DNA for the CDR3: TGTGCCAGCATACGAGCGGGAGAGGGAGGTACGCAGTATTTT. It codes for CASIRAGEGGTQYF.

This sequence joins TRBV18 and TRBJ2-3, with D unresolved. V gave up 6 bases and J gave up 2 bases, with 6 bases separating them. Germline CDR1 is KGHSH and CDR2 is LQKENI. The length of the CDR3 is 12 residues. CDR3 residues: CASSHYTDTQYF. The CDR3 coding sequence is TGTGCCAGCTCCCACTACACAGATACGCAGTATTTT.

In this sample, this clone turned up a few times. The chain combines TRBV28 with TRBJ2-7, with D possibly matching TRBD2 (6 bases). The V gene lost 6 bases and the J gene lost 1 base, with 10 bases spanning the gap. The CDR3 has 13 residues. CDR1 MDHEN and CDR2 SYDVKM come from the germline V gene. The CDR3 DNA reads TGTGCCAGCAGGGAGGGATCATCCTACGAGCAGTACTTC. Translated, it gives CASREGSSYEQYF.

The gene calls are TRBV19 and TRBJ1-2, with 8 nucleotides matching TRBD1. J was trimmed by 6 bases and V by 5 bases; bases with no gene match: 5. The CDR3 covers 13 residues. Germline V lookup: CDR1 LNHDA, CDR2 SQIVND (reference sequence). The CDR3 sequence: CASSGQGTDGYTF. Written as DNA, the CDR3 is TGTGCCAGTAGTGGACAGGGCACGGATGGCTACACCTTC.

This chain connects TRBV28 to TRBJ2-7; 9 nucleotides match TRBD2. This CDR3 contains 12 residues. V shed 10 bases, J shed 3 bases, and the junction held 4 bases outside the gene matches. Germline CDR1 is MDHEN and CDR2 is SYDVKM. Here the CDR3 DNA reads TGTGCCACCGCGGGGGGGATCTACGAGCAGTACTTC. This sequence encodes CATAGGIYEQYF. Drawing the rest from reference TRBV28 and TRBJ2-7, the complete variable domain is DVKVTQSSRYLVKRTGEKVFLECVQDMDHENMFWYRQDPGLGLRLIYFSYDVKMKEKGDIPEGYSVSREKKERFSLILESASTNQTSMYLCATAGGIYEQYFGPGTRLTVT.

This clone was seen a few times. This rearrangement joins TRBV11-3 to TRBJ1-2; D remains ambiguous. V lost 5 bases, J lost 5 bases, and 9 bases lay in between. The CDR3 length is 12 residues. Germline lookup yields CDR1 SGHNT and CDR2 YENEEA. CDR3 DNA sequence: TGTGCCAGCAGCAATCTCCTGTATGGCTACACCTTC. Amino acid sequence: CASSNLLYGYTF. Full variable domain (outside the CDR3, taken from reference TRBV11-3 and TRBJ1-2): EAGVVQSPRYKIIEKKQPVAFWCNPISGHNTLYWYLQNLGQGPELLIRYENEEAVDDSQLPKDRFSAERLKGVDSTLKIQPAELGDSAVYLCASSNLLYGYTFGSGTRLTVV.

CDR3 nucleotide sequence: TGTGCCAGCAGTCTCCCAGATACGCAGTATTTT. Translating it yields CASSLPDTQYF. V gene TRBV28 combines with J gene TRBJ2-3; D is undetermined. CDR1 and CDR2 from the germline V gene are MDHEN and SYDVKM. Trimming left V 5 bases short and J 4 bases short, with 4 bases between. The CDR3 is 11 amino acids.

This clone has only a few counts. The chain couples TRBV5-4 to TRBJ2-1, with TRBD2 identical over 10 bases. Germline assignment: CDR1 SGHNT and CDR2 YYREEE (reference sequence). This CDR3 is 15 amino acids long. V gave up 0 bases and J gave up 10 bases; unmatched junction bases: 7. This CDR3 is CASSLAQREGREQFF. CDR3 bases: TGTGCCAGCAGCTTGGCCCAGCGGGAGGGCCGGGAGCAGTTCTTC.

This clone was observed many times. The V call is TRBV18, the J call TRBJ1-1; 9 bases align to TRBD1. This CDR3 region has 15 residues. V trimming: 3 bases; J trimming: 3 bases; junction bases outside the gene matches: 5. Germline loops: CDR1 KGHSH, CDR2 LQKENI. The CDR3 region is CASSPRDRVDTEAFF. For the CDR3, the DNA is TGTGCCAGCTCACCCAGGGACAGGGTGGACACTGAAGCTTTCTTT.

The CDR3 DNA is TGTGCCAGCAGCCAGTCCCTAGGGGCAGATACGCAGTATTTT. Residues: CASSQSLGADTQYF. The rearrangement uses TRBV7-9 and TRBJ2-3; a weak D match, TRBD1 (5 bases). The ends were cut back, 5 bases at V and 4 bases at J, with 13 bases in the middle. CDR1 is SEHNR and CDR2 is FQNEAQ in the germline V gene (reference sequence). This CDR3 is 14 amino acids long.

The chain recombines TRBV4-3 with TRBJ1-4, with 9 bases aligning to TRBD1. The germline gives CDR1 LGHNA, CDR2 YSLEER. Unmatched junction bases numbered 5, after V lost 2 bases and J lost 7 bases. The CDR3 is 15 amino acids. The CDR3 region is CASSQWTGAGEKLFF. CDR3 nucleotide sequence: TGCGCCAGCAGCCAATGGACAGGGGCAGGTGAAAAACTGTTTTTT.

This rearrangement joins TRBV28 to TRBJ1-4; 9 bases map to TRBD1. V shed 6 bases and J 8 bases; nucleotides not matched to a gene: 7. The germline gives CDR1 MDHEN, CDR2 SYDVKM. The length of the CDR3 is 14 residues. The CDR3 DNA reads TGTGCCAGCAGCCAGGACAGGGGTAGGGAAAAACTGTTTTTT. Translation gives CASSQDRGREKLFF.

The CDR3 reads CASTRPGGQPQHF. The CDR3 DNA sequence: TGTGCCAGCACCCGCCCCGGAGGTCAGCCCCAGCATTTT. The chain recombines TRBV2 with TRBJ1-5, with D hard to call. Trimming removed 7 bases from V and 6 bases from J, with 13 bases in between. CDR3 size: 13 residues. The V gene's germline CDR1 is SNHLY and CDR2 FYNNEI.

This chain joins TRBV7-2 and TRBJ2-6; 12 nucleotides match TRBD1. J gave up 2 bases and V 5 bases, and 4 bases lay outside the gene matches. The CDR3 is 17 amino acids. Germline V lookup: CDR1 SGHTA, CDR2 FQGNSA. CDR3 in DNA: TGTGCCAGCAGCAACCGGGACAGGGGGCCTGGGGCCAACGTCCTGACTTTC. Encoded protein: CASSNRDRGPGANVLTF.

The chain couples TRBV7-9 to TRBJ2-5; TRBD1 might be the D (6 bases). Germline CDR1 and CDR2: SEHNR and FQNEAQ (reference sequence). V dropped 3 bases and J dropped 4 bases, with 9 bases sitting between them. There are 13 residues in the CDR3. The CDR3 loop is CASSLQGRETQYF. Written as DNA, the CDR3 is TGTGCCAGCAGCTTGCAGGGGAGAGAGACCCAGTACTTC.

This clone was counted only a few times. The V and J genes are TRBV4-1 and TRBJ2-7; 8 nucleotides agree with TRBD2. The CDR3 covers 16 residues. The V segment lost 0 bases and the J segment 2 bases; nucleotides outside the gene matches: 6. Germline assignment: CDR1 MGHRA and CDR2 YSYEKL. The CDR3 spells CASSQDSRGAAYEQYF. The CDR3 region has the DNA TGCGCCAGCAGCCAAGATTCGCGGGGGGCAGCCTACGAGCAGTACTTC.

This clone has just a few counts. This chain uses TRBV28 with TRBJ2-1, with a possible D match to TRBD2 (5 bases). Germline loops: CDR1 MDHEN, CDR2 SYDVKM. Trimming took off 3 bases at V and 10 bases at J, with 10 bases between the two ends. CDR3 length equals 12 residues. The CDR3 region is CASSFVAREQFF. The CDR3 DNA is TGTGCCAGCAGTTTCGTAGCGCGAGAGCAGTTCTTC.

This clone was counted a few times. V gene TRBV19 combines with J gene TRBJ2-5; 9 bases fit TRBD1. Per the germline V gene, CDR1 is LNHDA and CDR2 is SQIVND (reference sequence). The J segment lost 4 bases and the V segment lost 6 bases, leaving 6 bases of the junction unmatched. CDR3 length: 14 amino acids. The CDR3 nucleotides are TGTGCCAGTAGCGCGACAGGGGGAGGAGAGACCCAGTACTTC. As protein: CASSATGGGETQYF.

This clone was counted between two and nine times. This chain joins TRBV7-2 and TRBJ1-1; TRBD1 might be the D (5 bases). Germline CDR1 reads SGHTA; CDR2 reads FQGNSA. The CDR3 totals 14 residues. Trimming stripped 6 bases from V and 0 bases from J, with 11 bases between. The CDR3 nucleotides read TGTGCCAGCAGTTCAGGGTTAGTGAACACTGAAGCTTTCTTT. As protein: CASSSGLVNTEAFF.